This TCR beta chain was captured by sequencing in a study of spatial heterogeneity in lung cancer. Study-wide context: Sequencing consistently turned up more beta-chain sequences than alpha-chain sequences. A T cell module score from matched bulk RNA-seq correlated strongly with TCR transcript counts in tumor regions. The study, taken as a whole, reports: One measure, the expanded intratumoral alpha and beta TCR count, tracked tumor mutation counts.

This clonotype rates as medium-sized. The antigen is not known. CDR3 length: 11 residues. With 0 bases removed from V and 7 bases from J, the gap between germline ends came to 3 bases. Germline V CDR1 and CDR2: KGHDR, SFDVKD. Each CDR3 protein gets one entry after TCRdb re-called the 5' RACE reads with MiXCR. The sample yields around 26,000 distinct CDR3 sequences, approximately 9% seen once. Sample time point: sample taken at primary tumor resection. The donor group consisted of roughly 76 patients who had untreated, early-stage non-small cell lung cancer. No cells were sorted before sequencing. The whole RNA sequenced was extracted from tumor, nontumor lung or frozen PBMC.

The source of this sequence is a male donor with early-stage non-small cell lung cancer. The sample here was lung tumor tissue, taken at surgery. This chain uses TRBV24-1 with TRBJ2-7; D is undetermined. CDR3 sequence (DNA): TGTGCCACCAGTGATTTGCGGGAGCAGTACTTC. This codes for CATSDLREQYF.